Listed here is a single T cell receptor beta chain. The data derive from a study of blood T cell repertoires in COVID-19. Study background: Italy, Spain and the United States were the sources of the convalescent and acute COVID-19 samples.

Trimming took off 2 bases at V and 4 bases at J, with 5 bases between the two ends. This CDR3 is built from 12 residues. Germline-derived CDR1 and CDR2 are LNHDA and SQIVND (reference sequence). The repertoire was sequenced with immunoSEQ multiplex PCR; TCRdb's copy has only in-frame clones and lacks some. Of 120,000 or so clones listed, about 70% are singletons. The chain carries TRBV19 and TRBJ1-2; D unresolved. This TCR was recovered from a woman aged 55 to 70 with acute or convalescent COVID-19. Sequenced input: peripheral blood. The CDR3 loop is CASSISGYGYTF. The CDR3 bases are TGTGCCAGTAGTATATCCGGCTATGGCTACACCTTC.